This entry is about one TCR beta chain. Germline V lookup: CDR1 LGHNT, CDR2 FRNRAP. V lost 6 bases to trimming and J lost 7 bases, with 16 bases between them. The CDR3 length is 15 residues. This entry comes from a study of blood T cell repertoires in COVID-19. Study context: Sites in the United States, Italy and Spain provided acute and convalescent COVID-19 samples. T cells, B-cell-depleted T cells, or PBMCs supplied cDNA or gDNA.

As handled by the study authors: Nucleated cell number was recorded as an estimate derived from reference gene primer amplification. Profiled with immunoSEQ multiplex PCR; TCRdb holds only in-frame clones, not every one. V, J and clone size derive from that table, while D and trimming were established from the DNA sequence. The sample has approximately 250,000 clones, around 88% seen once. This TCR derives from a man under 40 with active or convalescent COVID-19. This sequence joins TRBV12-5 and TRBJ1-6; D may be TRBD1 (6 bases). The sequencing sample was made of peripheral blood. CDR3 in amino acids: CASGSRDTSNSPLHF. In DNA form, the CDR3 reads TGTGCTAGTGGATCCCGGGACACCTCCAATTCACCCCTCCACTTT.